This T cell receptor (beta chain) stems from a study of T cell changes during pregnancy in multiple sclerosis. Germline V CDR1 and CDR2: SGHAT, FQNNGV. V lost 3 bases and J lost 6; bases outside the gene matches: 4. The CDR3 has 15 residues. The protocol was immunoSEQ multiplex PCR, while the TCRdb copy is restricted to in-frame clones and leaves out a portion. Here the sample spans some 69,000 clones, roughly 87% being singletons. The specimen comprised peripheral blood, sampled in the second trimester of pregnancy. This chain joins TRBV11-2 and TRBJ2-1; 11 bases fit TRBD1. The clonotype was recovered from a female donor in good health, enrolled as a control in a pregnancy study. CDR3 region: CASSFGQGAFNEQFF. Written as DNA, the CDR3 is TGTGCCAGCAGCTTCGGACAGGGGGCGTTCAATGAGCAGTTCTTC.